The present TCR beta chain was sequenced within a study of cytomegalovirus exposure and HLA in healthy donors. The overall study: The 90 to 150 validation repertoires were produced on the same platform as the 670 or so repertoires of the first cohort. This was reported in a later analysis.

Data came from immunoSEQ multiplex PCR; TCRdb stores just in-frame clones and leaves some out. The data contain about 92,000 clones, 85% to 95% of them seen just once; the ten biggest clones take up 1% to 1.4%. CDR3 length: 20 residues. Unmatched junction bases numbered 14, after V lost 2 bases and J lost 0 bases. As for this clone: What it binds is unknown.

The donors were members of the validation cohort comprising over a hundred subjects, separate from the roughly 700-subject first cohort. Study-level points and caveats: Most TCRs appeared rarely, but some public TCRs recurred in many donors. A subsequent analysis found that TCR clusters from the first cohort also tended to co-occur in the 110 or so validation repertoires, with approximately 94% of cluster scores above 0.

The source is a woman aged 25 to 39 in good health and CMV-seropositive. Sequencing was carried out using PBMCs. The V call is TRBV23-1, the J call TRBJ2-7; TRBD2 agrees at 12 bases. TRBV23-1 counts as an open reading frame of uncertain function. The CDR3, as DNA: TGCGCCAGCAGTCAACCGCCCAGACTAGCGGGAGAAGAGAACTCCTACGAGCAGTACTTC. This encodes CASSQPPRLAGEENSYEQYF.